This TCR beta chain was captured in a study of cytomegalovirus exposure and HLA in healthy donors. 13 Jbeta primers and 60 Vbeta primers were used for the PCR. Produced via immunoSEQ multiplex PCR; TCRdb's table is partial and in-frame only. Altogether approximately 200,000 clones are present, 75% to 90% being singletons, with the ten largest covering approximately 6.5%. This clonotype originated in a woman between 45 and 60 years old in good health and CMV-seropositive. Sequencing was performed on PBMCs.

In DNA form, the CDR3 reads TGCGCCAGCAGCCCCGGGACAGGGGGTTCACCCCTCCACTTT. It yields the protein CASSPGTGGSPLHF. The rearrangement links TRBV5-1 to TRBJ1-6, with 11 bases identical to TRBD1. Germline values: CDR1 SGHRS, CDR2 YFSETQ. The V gene end was trimmed by 4 bases and the J gene end by 9 bases; junction bases not matched to a gene: 3. There are 14 residues in the CDR3.